This T cell receptor beta chain emerged from a study of blood T cell repertoires in COVID-19. Study-wide background: The origin of the acute and convalescent COVID-19 samples was the United States, Italy and Spain. PBMCs, B-cell-depleted T cells, or T cells provided the cDNA or gDNA that made up the material.

Per the original methods: Estimation of nucleated cell counts was performed using reference gene primer amplification. TCRdb's copy holds only in-frame clones and misses some; the assay was immunoSEQ multiplex PCR. V and J calls and clone size are copied from that table; D and trimming were computed from the DNA. Of 110,000 to 150,000 clones detected, 81% appear once; the ten largest clones hold about 7.5%. This clone came up a few times. From germline, CDR1 is MNHEY and CDR2 SVGAGI. The V gene end was trimmed by 7 bases and the J gene end by 4 bases; junction bases not matched to a gene: 1. The CDR3 is made up of 12 amino acids.

The specimen was peripheral blood. V and J are TRBV6-5 and TRBJ1-2; 9 positions agree with TRBD1. The TCR was taken from a human donor in a cohort sampled during active COVID-19. The CDR3 here is CASKGQGYGYTF. The CDR3 DNA reads as TGTGCCAGCAAGGGACAGGGCTATGGCTACACCTTC.